This T cell receptor beta chain was profiled in a study of T cell clones after liver transplantation. With regard to this clone: The antigen is undetermined.

Clones were sequenced by immunoSEQ multiplex PCR, and TCRdb holds only the in-frame ones, with some missing. This sample carries about 72,000 clones, roughly nine tenths of them seen once, and the ten largest clones take 2% to 3%. The CDR3 runs 15 residues. Trimming took off 6 bases at V and 1 base at J, with 15 bases between the two ends. Germline CDR1 and CDR2: MDHEN and SYDVKM. Study conclusions and caveats: A larger donor-reactive than third-party decline suggested partial antigen-specific deletion.

This specimen was CD4+ T cells from blood, taken before liver transplant. This sequence joins TRBV28 and TRBJ1-1, with D perhaps matching TRBD1 (6 bases). The clonotype comes from a human donor who received a liver transplant. DNA for the CDR3: TGTGCCAGCAGCCGACAGGCCCCCGGGAACACTGAAGCTTTCTTT. It codes for CASSRQAPGNTEAFF.